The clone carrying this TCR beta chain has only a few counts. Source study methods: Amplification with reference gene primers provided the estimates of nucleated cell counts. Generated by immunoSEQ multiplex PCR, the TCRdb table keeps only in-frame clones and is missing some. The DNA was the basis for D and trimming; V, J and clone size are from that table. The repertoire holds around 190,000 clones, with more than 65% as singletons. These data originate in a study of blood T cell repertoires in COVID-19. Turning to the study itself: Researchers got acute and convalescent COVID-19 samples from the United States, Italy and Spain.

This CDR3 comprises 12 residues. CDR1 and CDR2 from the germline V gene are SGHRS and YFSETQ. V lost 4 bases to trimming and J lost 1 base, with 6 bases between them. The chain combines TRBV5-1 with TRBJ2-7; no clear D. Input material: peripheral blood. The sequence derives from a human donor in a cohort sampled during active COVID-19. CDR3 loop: CASSTGSYEQYF. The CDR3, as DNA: TGCGCCAGCAGCACCGGGTCCTACGAGCAGTACTTC. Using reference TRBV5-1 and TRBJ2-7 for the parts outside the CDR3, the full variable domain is KAGVTQTPRYLIKTRGQQVTLSCSPISGHRSVSWYQQTPGQGLQFLFEYFSETQRNKGNFPGRFSGRQFSNSRSEMNVSTLELGDSALYLCASSTGSYEQYFGPGTRLTVT.